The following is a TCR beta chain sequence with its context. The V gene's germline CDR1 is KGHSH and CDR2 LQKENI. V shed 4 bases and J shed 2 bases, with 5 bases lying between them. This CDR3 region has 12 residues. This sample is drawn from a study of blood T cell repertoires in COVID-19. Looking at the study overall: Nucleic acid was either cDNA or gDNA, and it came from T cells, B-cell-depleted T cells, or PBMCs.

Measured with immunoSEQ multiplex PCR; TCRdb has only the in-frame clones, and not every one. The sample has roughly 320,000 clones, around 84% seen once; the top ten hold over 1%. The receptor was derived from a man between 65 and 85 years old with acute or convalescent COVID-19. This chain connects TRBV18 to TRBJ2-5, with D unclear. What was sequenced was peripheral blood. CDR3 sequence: CASSRQQETQYF. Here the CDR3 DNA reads TGTGCCAGCTCACGGCAGCAAGAGACCCAGTACTTC.